This entry features one T cell receptor beta chain sequence. A read error may account for a junction end that differs from germline. The sample is drawn from a study of T cell changes during pregnancy in multiple sclerosis. Some clones are missing from TCRdb's copy, which holds only in-frame ones; the method was immunoSEQ multiplex PCR. The sample shows about 80,000 clones, about 91% of them seen only once. CDR1 SEHNR and CDR2 FQNEAQ come from the germline V gene (reference sequence). This CDR3 comprises 16 residues. This receptor was identified in a female donor with multiple sclerosis, enrolled in a pregnancy study. Sequences were derived from peripheral blood, sampled before pregnancy. J is TRBJ2-6 and V is TRBV7-9, with 11 bases that match TRBD2. The CDR3 is CASSLAGGMGANVLTF. Here the CDR3 DNA reads TGTGCCAGCAGCCTAGCGGGAGGCATGGGGGCCAACGTCCTGACTTTC.